Listed here are 8 T cell receptor beta chains from one sample, sequenced in a study of T cells after yellow fever vaccination. TCRdb reprocessed the 5' RACE reads via MiXCR and lists one record per CDR3 protein. The profile covers about 630,000 distinct CDR3 sequences, with 9% to 15% appearing a single time and more than 12% taken by the ten largest. Source: PBMCs, taken on the day of the yellow fever booster vaccination. All receptors come from a man aged 30 to 39 who received the YFV17D yellow fever vaccine.

This sequence joins TRBV11-1 and TRBJ2-3; D is perhaps TRBD1 (7 bases). There are 18 residues in the CDR3. V lost 6 bases to trimming and J lost 0 bases, with 22 bases between them. Germline-derived CDR1 and CDR2 are SGHAT and FQDESV (reference sequence). The CDR3 DNA sequence: TGTGCCAGCAGAAAAGAGGGCGGGACAGCGTCTAGCACAGATACGCAGTATTTT. It yields the protein CASRKEGGTASSTDTQYF.

This clonotype was detected a few times. The chain has TRBV20-1 and TRBJ1-5; D call uncertain. Germline V gene lookup returns CDR1 DFQATT and CDR2 SNEGSKA (reference sequence). Trimming took off 6 bases at V and 5 bases at J, with 14 bases between the two ends. The CDR3 runs 13 residues. CDR3 in DNA: TGCAGTGCGCAGGAATCTCACGATCAGCCCCAGCATTTT. It specifies CSAQESHDQPQHF.

The table lists this clonotype with a few counts. V and J are TRBV9 and TRBJ1-2, with TRBD1 matching over 7 bases. Germline V gene data show CDR1 as SGDLS and CDR2 as YYNGEE. J lost 6 bases, V lost 2 bases, and 7 bases had no gene match. The CDR3 loop spans 14 amino acids. This CDR3 reads CASSVQTGFNGYTF. Here the CDR3 DNA reads TGTGCCAGCAGCGTCCAGACAGGGTTCAATGGCTACACCTTC.

V gene TRBV5-6 combines with J gene TRBJ2-6; TRBD1 aligns across 11 bases. J lost 1 base, V lost 1 base, and 4 bases had no gene match. The CDR3 spans 18 residues. Germline CDR1 SGHDT, CDR2 YYEEEE. The CDR3 region is CASSLFGTGGSGANVLTF. For the CDR3, the DNA is TGTGCCAGCAGCTTGTTCGGGACAGGGGGGTCTGGGGCCAACGTCCTGACTTTC.

This clonotype was counted between two and nine times. The V and J genes are TRBV19 and TRBJ2-2, with 10 bases matching TRBD2. Germline V lookup: CDR1 LNHDA, CDR2 SQIVND (reference sequence). The CDR3 sequence is 17 residues long. J was trimmed by 3 bases and V by 9 bases; bases with no gene match: 13. The CDR3 reads CASSHISGRLYTGELFF. The CDR3 bases are TGTGCCAGCAGTCACATTAGCGGGAGGTTGTACACCGGGGAGCTGTTTTTT.

This clonotype occurred a few times. CDR3 sequence reads: CATRLEIGELFF. The CDR3 DNA reads TGTGCCACCCGTCTCGAAATCGGGGAGCTGTTTTTT. The chain uses TRBV7-2 and TRBJ2-2; no reliable D call. The CDR3 has 12 residues. Germline V gene lookup returns CDR1 SGHTA and CDR2 FQGNSA. V gave up 10 bases and J gave up 7 bases, with 13 bases separating them.

This rearrangement joins TRBV4-3 to TRBJ2-1; tentative D call: TRBD1 (7 bases). Trimming removed 1 base at V and 0 bases at J, with 16 bases between. CDR3 length: 18 residues. From germline, CDR1 is LGHNA and CDR2 YSLEER. In DNA, the CDR3 is TGCGCCAGCAGCCAAGTGCGGGGACAGACGGACTCCTACAATGAGCAGTTCTTC. Its translation is CASSQVRGQTDSYNEQFF.

The CDR3, as DNA: TGTGCCAGCAGCTTAGTCCTGGGCGCCCGATCACCCCTCCACTTT. Its protein product is CASSLVLGARSPLHF. The rearrangement links TRBV7-2 to TRBJ1-6; D is ambiguous. The length of the CDR3 is 15 residues. V lost 1 base and J lost 10, with 14 bases in between. Germline V gene data show CDR1 as SGHTA and CDR2 as FQGNSA.